This TCR beta chain was captured by sequencing in a study of cytomegalovirus exposure and HLA in healthy donors. Germline loops: CDR1 SGHAT, CDR2 FQNNGV. V shed 3 bases and J shed 4 bases, with 18 bases lying between them. There are 16 residues in the CDR3. The study, taken as a whole, reports: Other equally common chains were less clonally expanded than HLA-associated TCR beta chains, a later analysis showed. Sequencing likely generated an artifact that appeared as a cluster of highly shared sequence variants. Confirmation in vitro established that a few CMV-associated chains were specific for CMV antigens. For most subjects, TCR beta sequences were reported to predict HLA-A and HLA-B alleles with accuracy.

About this clone: What it binds is unknown.

Use of 60 Vbeta and 13 Jbeta primers characterized the PCR. Sequencing used immunoSEQ multiplex PCR; TCRdb keeps in-frame clones, though not all of them. The sample records about 140,000 clones, 70% being singletons. This chain joins TRBV11-2 and TRBJ1-2, with D uncertain. This clonotype was obtained from a woman aged 25 to 39 in good health and CMV-seronegative. The sequenced sample was PBMCs. The CDR3 here is CASSFTGSVPRYGYTF. CDR3 in DNA: TGTGCCAGCAGCTTCACCGGCAGCGTGCCTCGCTATGGCTACACCTTC.